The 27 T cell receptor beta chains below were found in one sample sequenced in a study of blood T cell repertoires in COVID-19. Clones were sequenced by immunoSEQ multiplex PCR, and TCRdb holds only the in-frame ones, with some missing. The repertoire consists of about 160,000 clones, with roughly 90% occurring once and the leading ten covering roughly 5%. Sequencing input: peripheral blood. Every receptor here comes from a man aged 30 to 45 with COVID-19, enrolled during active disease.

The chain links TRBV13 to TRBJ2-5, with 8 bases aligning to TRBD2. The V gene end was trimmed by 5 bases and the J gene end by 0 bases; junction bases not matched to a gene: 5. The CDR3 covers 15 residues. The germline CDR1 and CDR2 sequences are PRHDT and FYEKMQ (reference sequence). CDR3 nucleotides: TGTGCCAGCAGCCTTGTAGCGGGAAACCAAGAGACCCAGTACTTC. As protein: CASSLVAGNQETQYF. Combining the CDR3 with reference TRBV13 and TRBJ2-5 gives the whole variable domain AAGVIQSPRHLIKEKRETATLKCYPIPRHDTVYWYQQGPGQDPQFLISFYEKMQSDKGSIPDRFSAQQFSDYHSELNMSSLELGDSALYFCASSLVAGNQETQYFGPGTRLLVL.

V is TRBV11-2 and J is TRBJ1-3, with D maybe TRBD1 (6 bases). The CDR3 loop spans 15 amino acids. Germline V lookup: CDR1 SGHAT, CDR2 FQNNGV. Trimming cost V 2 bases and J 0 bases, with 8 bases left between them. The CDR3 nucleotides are TGTGCCAGCAGCTTAACAGGGAACTCTGGAAACACCATATATTTT. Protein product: CASSLTGNSGNTIYF.

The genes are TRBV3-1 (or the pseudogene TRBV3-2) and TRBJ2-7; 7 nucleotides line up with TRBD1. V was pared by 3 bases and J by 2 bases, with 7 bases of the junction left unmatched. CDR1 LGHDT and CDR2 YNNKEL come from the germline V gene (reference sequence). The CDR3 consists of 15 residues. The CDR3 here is CASSHAGTAPYEQYF. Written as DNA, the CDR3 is TGTGCCAGCAGCCATGCCGGGACAGCTCCCTACGAGCAGTACTTC.

CDR3 loop: CASSQTVYEQYF. In nucleotides, the CDR3 is TGCGCCAGCAGCCAGACAGTCTACGAGCAGTACTTC. The rearrangement uses TRBV5-1 and TRBJ2-7; TRBD1 might be the D (5 bases). The CDR3 is 12 amino acids. Germline loops: CDR1 SGHRS, CDR2 YFSETQ. Trimming removed 4 bases from V and 3 bases from J, with 8 bases in between.

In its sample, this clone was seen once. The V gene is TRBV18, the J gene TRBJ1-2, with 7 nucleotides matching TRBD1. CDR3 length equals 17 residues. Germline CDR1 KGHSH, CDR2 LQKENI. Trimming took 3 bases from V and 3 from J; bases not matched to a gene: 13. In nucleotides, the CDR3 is TGTGCCAGCTCACCGAAAAGTCCAGGGACAGCGGACTATGGCTACACCTTC. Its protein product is CASSPKSPGTADYGYTF.

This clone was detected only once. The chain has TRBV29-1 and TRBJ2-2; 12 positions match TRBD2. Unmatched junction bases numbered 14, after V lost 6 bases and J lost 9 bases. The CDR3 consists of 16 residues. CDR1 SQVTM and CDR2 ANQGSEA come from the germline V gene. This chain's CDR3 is CSVAGGLAGGPRELFF. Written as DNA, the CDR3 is TGCAGCGTCGCGGGTGGGCTAGCGGGAGGGCCGCGGGAGCTGTTTTTT.

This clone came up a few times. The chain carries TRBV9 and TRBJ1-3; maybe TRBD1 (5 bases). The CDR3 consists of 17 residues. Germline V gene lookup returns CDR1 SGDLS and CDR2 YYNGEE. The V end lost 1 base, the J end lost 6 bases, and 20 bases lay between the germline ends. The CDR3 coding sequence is TGTGCCAGCAGCGTAAGCGTGGGGACTCAAGGGGAAAACACCATATATTTT. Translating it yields CASSVSVGTQGENTIYF.

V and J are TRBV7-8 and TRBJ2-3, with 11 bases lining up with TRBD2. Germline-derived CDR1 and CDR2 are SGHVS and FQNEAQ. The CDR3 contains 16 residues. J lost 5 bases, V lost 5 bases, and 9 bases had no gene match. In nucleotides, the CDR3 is TGTGCCAGCAGCCTGTTAGCGGGGGGGCGAATAGATACGCAGTATTTT. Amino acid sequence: CASSLLAGGRIDTQYF.

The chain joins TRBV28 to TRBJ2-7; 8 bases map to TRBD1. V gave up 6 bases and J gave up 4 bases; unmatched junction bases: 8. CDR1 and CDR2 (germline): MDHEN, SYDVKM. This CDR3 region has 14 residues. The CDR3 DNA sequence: TGTGCCAGCAGACAAGGACAGGGTAAGTACGAGCAGTACTTC. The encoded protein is CASRQGQGKYEQYF.

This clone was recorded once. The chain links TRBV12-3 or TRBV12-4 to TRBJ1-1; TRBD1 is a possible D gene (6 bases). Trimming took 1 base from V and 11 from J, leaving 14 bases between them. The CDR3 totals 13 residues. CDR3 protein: CASSLGGGTGAFF. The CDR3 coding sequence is TGTGCCAGCAGTTTAGGAGGGGGAACGGGCGCTTTCTTT.

DNA for the CDR3: TGCGCCAGCAGCTTCTTGGGGGGGCAGGGTCAGCCCCAGCATTTT. Residues: CASSFLGGQGQPQHF. The genes are TRBV5-1 and TRBJ1-5, with D possibly matching TRBD1 (6 bases). The germline V gene encodes CDR1 SGHRS and CDR2 YFSETQ. V was trimmed by 2 bases and J by 6 bases, leaving 15 bases between them. CDR3 length: 15 residues.

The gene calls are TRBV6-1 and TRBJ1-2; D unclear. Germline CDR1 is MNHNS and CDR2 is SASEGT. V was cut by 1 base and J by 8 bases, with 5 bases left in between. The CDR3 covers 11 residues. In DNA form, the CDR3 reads TGTGCCAGCAGTGAAGACGGGGGCTACACCTTC. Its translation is CASSEDGGYTF.

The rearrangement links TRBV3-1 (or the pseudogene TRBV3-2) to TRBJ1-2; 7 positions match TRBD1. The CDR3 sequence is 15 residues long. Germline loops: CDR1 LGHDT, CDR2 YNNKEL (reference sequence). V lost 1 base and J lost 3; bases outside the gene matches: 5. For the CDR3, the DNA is TGTGCCAGCAGCCAAGGGGACAGAGGTTACTATGGCTACACCTTC. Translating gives CASSQGDRGYYGYTF.

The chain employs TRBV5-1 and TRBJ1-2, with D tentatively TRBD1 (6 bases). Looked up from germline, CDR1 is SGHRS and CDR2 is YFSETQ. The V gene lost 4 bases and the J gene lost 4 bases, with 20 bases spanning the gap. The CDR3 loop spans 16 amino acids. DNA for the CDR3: TGCGCCAGCAGCAACTTCCGGGAAGGGGGATCCTATGGCTACACCTTC. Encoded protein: CASSNFREGGSYGYTF.

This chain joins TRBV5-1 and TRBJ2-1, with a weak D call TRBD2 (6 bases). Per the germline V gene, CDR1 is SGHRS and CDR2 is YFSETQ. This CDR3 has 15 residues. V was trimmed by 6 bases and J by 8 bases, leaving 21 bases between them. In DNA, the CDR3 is TGCGCCAGCAACCATGGGCGGGGAGGAAACGATGAGCAGTTCTTC. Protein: CASNHGRGGNDEQFF.

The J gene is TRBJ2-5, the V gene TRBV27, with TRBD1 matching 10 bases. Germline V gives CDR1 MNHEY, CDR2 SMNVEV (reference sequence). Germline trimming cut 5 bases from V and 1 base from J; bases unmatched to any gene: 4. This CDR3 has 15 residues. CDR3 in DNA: TGTGCCAGCAGTCGGGACAGGGGTACCCAAGAGACCCAGTACTTC. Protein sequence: CASSRDRGTQETQYF.

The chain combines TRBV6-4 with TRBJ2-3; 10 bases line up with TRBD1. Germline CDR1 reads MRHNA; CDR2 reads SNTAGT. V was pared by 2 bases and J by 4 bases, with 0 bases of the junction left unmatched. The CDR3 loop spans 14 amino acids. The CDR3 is CASSDGQGADTQYF. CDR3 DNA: TGTGCCAGCAGTGACGGACAGGGGGCAGATACGCAGTATTTT.

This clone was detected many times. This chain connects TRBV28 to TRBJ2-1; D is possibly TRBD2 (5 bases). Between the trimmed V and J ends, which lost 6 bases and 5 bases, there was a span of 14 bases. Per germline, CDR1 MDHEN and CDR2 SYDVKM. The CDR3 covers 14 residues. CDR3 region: CASSWTELDNEQFF. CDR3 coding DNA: TGTGCCAGCAGCTGGACTGAGCTTGACAATGAGCAGTTCTTC. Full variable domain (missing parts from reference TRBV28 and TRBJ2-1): DVKVTQSSRYLVKRTGEKVFLECVQDMDHENMFWYRQDPGLGLRLIYFSYDVKMKEKGDIPEGYSVSREKKERFSLILESASTNQTSMYLCASSWTELDNEQFFGPGTRLTVL.

CDR3 coding DNA: TGCGCCAGCAGCTACGGACAGGGCTCCTACGAGCAGTACTTC. This codes for CASSYGQGSYEQYF. V gene TRBV4-1 combines with J gene TRBJ2-7, with 8 bases that match TRBD1. Trimming at V came to 5 bases and at J to 0 bases, leaving 3 bases not matched to a gene. Germline CDR1 MGHRA, CDR2 YSYEKL. The CDR3 runs 14 residues.

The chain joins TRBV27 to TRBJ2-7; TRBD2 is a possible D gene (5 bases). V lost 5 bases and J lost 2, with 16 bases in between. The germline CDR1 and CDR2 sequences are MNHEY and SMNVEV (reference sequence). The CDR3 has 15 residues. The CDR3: CASSSGPGYTYEQYF. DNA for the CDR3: TGTGCCAGCAGTAGCGGCCCGGGGTATACCTACGAGCAGTACTTC.

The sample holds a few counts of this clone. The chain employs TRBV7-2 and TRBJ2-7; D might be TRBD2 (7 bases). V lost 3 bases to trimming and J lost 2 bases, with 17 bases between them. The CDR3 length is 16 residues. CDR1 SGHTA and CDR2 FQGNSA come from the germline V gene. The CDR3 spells CASSFYSGTRTYEQYF. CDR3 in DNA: TGTGCCAGCAGCTTTTACAGCGGGACAAGGACCTACGAGCAGTACTTC. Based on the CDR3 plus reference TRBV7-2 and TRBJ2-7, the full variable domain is GAGVSQSPSNKVTEKGKDVELRCDPISGHTALYWYRQSLGQGLEFLIYFQGNSAPDKSGLPSDRFSAERTGGSVSTLTIQRTQQEDSAVYLCASSFYSGTRTYEQYFGPGTRLTVT.

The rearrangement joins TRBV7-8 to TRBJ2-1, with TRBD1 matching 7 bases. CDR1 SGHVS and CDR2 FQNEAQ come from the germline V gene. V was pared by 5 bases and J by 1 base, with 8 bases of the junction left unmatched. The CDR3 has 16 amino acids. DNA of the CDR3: TGTGCCAGCAGCCGGGGACAGTCGGCTTCCTACAATGAGCAGTTCTTC. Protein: CASSRGQSASYNEQFF.

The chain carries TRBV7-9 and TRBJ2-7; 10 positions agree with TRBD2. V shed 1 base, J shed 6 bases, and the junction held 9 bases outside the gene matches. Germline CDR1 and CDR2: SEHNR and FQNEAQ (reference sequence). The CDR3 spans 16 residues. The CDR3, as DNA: TGTGCCAGCAGCTTAGGGGGAGCTAGCGGGGGACGCGAGCAGTACTTC. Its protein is CASSLGGASGGREQYF.

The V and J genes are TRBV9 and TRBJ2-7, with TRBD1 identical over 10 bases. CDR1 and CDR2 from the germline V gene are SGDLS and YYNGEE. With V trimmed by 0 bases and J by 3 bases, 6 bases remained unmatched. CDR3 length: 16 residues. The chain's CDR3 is CASSVDDRGLIYEQYF. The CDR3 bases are TGTGCCAGCAGCGTAGACGACAGGGGGCTTATCTACGAGCAGTACTTC.

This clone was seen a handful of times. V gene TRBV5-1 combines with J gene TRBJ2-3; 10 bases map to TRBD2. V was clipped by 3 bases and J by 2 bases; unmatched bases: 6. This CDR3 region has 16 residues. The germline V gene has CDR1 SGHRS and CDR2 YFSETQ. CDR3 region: CASSSGLATFTDTQYF. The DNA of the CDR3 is TGCGCCAGCAGCTCGGGACTAGCGACGTTCACAGATACGCAGTATTTT. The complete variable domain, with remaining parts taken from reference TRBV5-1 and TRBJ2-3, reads KAGVTQTPRYLIKTRGQQVTLSCSPISGHRSVSWYQQTPGQGLQFLFEYFSETQRNKGNFPGRFSGRQFSNSRSEMNVSTLELGDSALYLCASSSGLATFTDTQYFGPGTRLTVL.

The CDR3 nucleotides read TGTGCCAGCAGCCCCCAGGGCAGGGTAATATCGGACACCATATATTTT. Amino acids: CASSPQGRVISDTIYF. The chain is built from TRBV9 and TRBJ1-3; a possible D gene is TRBD1 (5 bases). The CDR3 runs to 16 residues. Trimming removed 4 bases from V and 8 bases from J, with 22 bases in between. CDR1 is SGDLS and CDR2 is YYNGEE in the germline V gene.

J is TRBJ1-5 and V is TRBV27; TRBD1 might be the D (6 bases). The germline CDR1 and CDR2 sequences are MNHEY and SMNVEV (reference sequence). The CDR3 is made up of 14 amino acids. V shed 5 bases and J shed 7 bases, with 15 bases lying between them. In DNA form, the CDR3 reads TGTGCCAGCAGTGAGACAGGAGAGTGGCAGCCCCAGCATTTT. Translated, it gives CASSETGEWQPQHF.